Below are 29 T cell receptor beta chains sequenced from a single sample in a study of type 1 regulatory T cells. TCRdb called the reads again in MiXCR, with one record for every CDR3 protein. The data hold about 42,000 distinct CDR3 sequences, with roughly an eighth observed a single time. Antigens of these TCRs are unknown. Sequenced material: cultured non-Tr1 T cells, either the whole culture or a sorted T cell fraction (not recorded which). The receptors were sampled from a human donor in good health.

By its share, this clonotype is medium-sized. The chain joins TRBV14 to TRBJ2-2; D gene uncertain. CDR3 size: 14 residues. V lost 4 bases and J 5 bases, leaving 11 bases between the germline ends. Germline CDR1 and CDR2: SGHDN and FVKESK. The CDR3 coding sequence is TGTGCCAGCAGCCCACAGACCCAAACCGGGGAGCTGTTTTTT. This codes for CASSPQTQTGELFF.

This clonotype has only a few counts. This rearrangement joins TRBV9 to TRBJ2-1; the D is unclear. The CDR3 has 14 amino acids. The V end was cut by 0 bases, the J end by 4 bases, with 8 bases between. Germline V gene data show CDR1 as SGDLS and CDR2 as YYNGEE. The CDR3 reads CASSVVAEYNEQFF. CDR3 nucleotide sequence: TGTGCCAGCAGCGTAGTGGCAGAATACAATGAGCAGTTCTTC.

This clonotype was seen many times. The chain is built from TRBV12-3 or TRBV12-4 and TRBJ2-3; D not resolved. There are 15 residues in the CDR3. V shed 6 bases and J shed 1 base, with 14 bases lying between them. This chain's CDR3 is CASRLTSQRTDTQYF. The DNA of the CDR3 is TGTGCCAGCAGACTCACCAGCCAACGCACAGATACGCAGTATTTT.

On this clonotype itself: It may be a read error: a sequence one base away is much more abundant. This chain uses TRBV12-3 or TRBV12-4 with TRBJ2-5; D may be TRBD1 or TRBD2 (5 bases each). The CDR3 consists of 14 residues. The CDR3 loop is CTSSGTRASETQYF. DNA of the CDR3: TGTACCAGCAGTGGGACGAGGGCATCAGAGACCCAGTACTTC.

The V and J genes are TRBV3-1 and TRBJ2-7, with TRBD2 identical over 11 bases. The V and J ends lost 1 base and 4 bases, in that order; junction bases with no gene match: 3. The CDR3 loop spans 15 amino acids. The germline V gene encodes CDR1 LGHDT and CDR2 YNNKEL (reference sequence). The CDR3 bases are TGTGCCAGCAGCCAAGGACTAGCGGGGACGTACGAGCAGTACTTC. Residues: CASSQGLAGTYEQYF.

This clonotype was seen a few times. The chain recombines TRBV4-3 with TRBJ2-7, with D unresolved. The germline gives CDR1 LGHNA, CDR2 YSLEER. Trimming removed 7 bases at V and 0 bases at J, with 13 bases between. The CDR3 is 14 amino acids. The CDR3 coding sequence is TGCGCCAGCAAGGTGGGCATTAGCTCCTACGAGCAGTACTTC. Amino acids: CASKVGISSYEQYF.

The chain employs TRBV5-1 and TRBJ2-2; 7 bases line up with TRBD1. The CDR3 totals 14 residues. J gave up 3 bases and V 2 bases, and 1 base lay outside the gene matches. Germline V lookup: CDR1 SGHRS, CDR2 YFSETQ. In nucleotides, the CDR3 is TGCGCCAGCAGCTTTGGGACAGACACCGGGGAGCTGTTTTTT. Translated: CASSFGTDTGELFF.

The table lists this clonotype with many counts. V usage is TRBV5-6 and J usage is TRBJ1-1, with D possibly TRBD1 on 6 matching bases. The V and J ends lost 4 bases and 0 bases respectively, with 19 bases between them. Germline V gene data show CDR1 as SGHDT and CDR2 as YYEEEE. The CDR3 contains 17 residues. For the CDR3, the DNA is TGTGCCAGCAGCCTATCCGGTCGTACAGGGATGAACACTGAAGCTTTCTTT. Translated: CASSLSGRTGMNTEAFF.

This chain connects TRBV5-6 to TRBJ2-2; a possible D gene is TRBD1 (6 bases). Trimming took off 0 bases at V and 1 base at J, with 7 bases between the two ends. CDR3 length: 15 residues. The germline V gene has CDR1 SGHDT and CDR2 YYEEEE. The CDR3 loop is CASSLVGQNTGELFF. The CDR3, as DNA: TGTGCCAGCAGCTTGGTGGGACAGAACACCGGGGAGCTGTTTTTT.

This clonotype has more than one count but fewer than ten. The chain is built from TRBV5-1 and TRBJ2-1; D not resolved. CDR1 is SGHRS, CDR2 YFSETQ, per germline. V lost 5 bases to trimming and J lost 4 bases, with 7 bases between them. CDR3 length: 12 residues. In nucleotides, the CDR3 is TGCGCCAGCAGAGAAAGGTACAATGAGCAGTTCTTC. It specifies CASRERYNEQFF. Full variable domain (missing parts from reference TRBV5-1 and TRBJ2-1): KAGVTQTPRYLIKTRGQQVTLSCSPISGHRSVSWYQQTPGQGLQFLFEYFSETQRNKGNFPGRFSGRQFSNSRSEMNVSTLELGDSALYLCASRERYNEQFFGPGTRLTVL.

This clonotype was detected a few times. This chain connects TRBV19 to TRBJ1-1, with a tentative D call TRBD1 (5 bases). Germline V gives CDR1 LNHDA, CDR2 SQIVND (reference sequence). This CDR3 is 14 amino acids long. V lost 2 bases, J lost 0 bases, and 7 bases lay in between. The CDR3 nucleotides read TGTGCCAGTAGTATATCGACAGTGAACACTGAAGCTTTCTTT. Translation gives CASSISTVNTEAFF.

This clonotype has ten or more counts. The chain couples TRBV7-6 to TRBJ2-5; tentatively, D is TRBD2 (6 bases). CDR1 and CDR2 (germline): SGHVS, FNYEAQ. V lost 5 bases and J 5 bases, leaving 15 bases between the germline ends. The CDR3 is 14 amino acids. In DNA, the CDR3 is TGTGCCAGCAGCCCACTAGCCCTTCGGGAGACCCAGTACTTC. Its translation: CASSPLALRETQYF.

Many counts were recorded for this clonotype. The genes are TRBV11-2 and TRBJ2-1; 8 bases are a match to TRBD2. Germline-derived CDR1 and CDR2 are SGHAT and FQNNGV. V shed 4 bases, J shed 9 bases, and the junction held 8 bases outside the gene matches. The CDR3 extends over 14 amino acids. The CDR3 protein is CASSWKAGVAEQFF. The DNA of the CDR3 is TGTGCCAGCAGCTGGAAAGCGGGAGTTGCTGAGCAGTTCTTC.

Details on this clonotype: With a much larger clone just one base away, this may be a read error. CDR3 residues: CSVVTSGNTIYF. The CDR3 DNA follows: TGCAGCGTAGTGACTTCCGGAAACACCATATATTTT. The rearrangement joins TRBV29-1 to TRBJ1-3; D is unclear. This CDR3 spans 12 amino acids. V lost 6 bases and J lost 4, with 10 bases in between. The germline CDR1 and CDR2 sequences are SQVTM and ANQGSEA.

A note on this clonotype: This clone may be a read error of a much larger clone one base away. Here the CDR3 reads CVSSPNRGQGTQYF. The CDR3 DNA reads TGTGTCAGCAGCCCCAACAGGGGACAAGGGACCCAGTACTTC. The J gene is TRBJ2-5, the V gene TRBV5-6; 7 bases agree with TRBD1. Germline V CDR1 and CDR2: SGHDT, YYEEEE. This CDR3 contains 14 residues.

This chain joins TRBV20-1 and TRBJ2-3; 9 bases are a match to TRBD1. Germline V CDR1 and CDR2: DFQATT, SNEGSKA (reference sequence). V shed 3 bases, J shed 2 bases, and the junction held 9 bases outside the gene matches. The CDR3 loop spans 16 amino acids. CDR3 loop: CSASTPTGGATDTQYF. In DNA, the CDR3 is TGCAGTGCTAGTACCCCGACAGGGGGTGCCACAGATACGCAGTATTTT.

The sample holds many counts of this clonotype. This chain links TRBV5-1 with TRBJ1-3; D is perhaps TRBD1 (6 bases). Trimming stripped 4 bases from V and 4 bases from J, with 12 bases between. CDR3 size: 14 residues. From germline, CDR1 is SGHRS and CDR2 YFSETQ. CDR3 protein: CASSPGGGGNTIYF. In nucleotides, the CDR3 is TGCGCCAGCAGCCCCGGGGGGGGCGGAAACACCATATATTTT.

In this sample, this clonotype is medium-sized. The chain employs TRBV3-1 and TRBJ2-1, with TRBD2 identical over 10 bases. CDR1 LGHDT and CDR2 YNNKEL come from the germline V gene (reference sequence). J was trimmed by 8 bases and V by 2 bases; bases with no gene match: 0. The CDR3 consists of 13 residues. The DNA of the CDR3 is TGTGCCAGCAGCCAACTAGCGGGAGATGAGCAGTTCTTC. Translation: CASSQLAGDEQFF.

This clonotype was detected many times. V and J are TRBV5-1 and TRBJ1-1; weak D call: TRBD1 (5 bases). Germline CDR1 SGHRS, CDR2 YFSETQ. This CDR3 has 14 amino acids. Trimming shortened V by 2 bases and J by 1 base, and 9 bases separated the two germline ends. The CDR3 loop is CASSFGDGNTEAFF. DNA for the CDR3: TGCGCCAGCAGCTTTGGGGACGGGAACACTGAAGCTTTCTTT.

The chain couples TRBV29-1 to TRBJ1-2; D remains ambiguous. CDR3 size: 11 residues. Looked up from germline, CDR1 is SQVTM and CDR2 is ANQGSEA. V shed 3 bases and J shed 8 bases, with 10 bases lying between them. CDR3 protein: CSVEKARGYTF. Written as DNA, the CDR3 is TGCAGCGTTGAGAAGGCGCGGGGCTACACCTTC. Looking up the rest from reference TRBV29-1 and TRBJ1-2 gives the full variable domain: SAVISQKPSRDICQRGTSLTIQCQVDSQVTMMFWYRQQPGQSLTLIATANQGSEATYESGFVIDKFPISRPNLTFSTLTVSNMSPEDSSIYLCSVEKARGYTFGSGTRLTVV.

This clonotype was seen repeatedly, ten times or more. The V gene is TRBV28, the J gene TRBJ2-7; TRBD2 matches 8 bases. CDR1 MDHEN and CDR2 SYDVKM come from the germline V gene. V lost 6 bases and J lost 2; bases outside the gene matches: 12. The CDR3 is 16 residues long. This CDR3 reads CASRGGLAGPPYEQYF. Written as DNA, the CDR3 is TGTGCCAGCAGGGGGGGGCTAGCGGGCCCTCCCTACGAGCAGTACTTC.

Many counts were recorded for this clonotype. The chain uses TRBV29-1 and TRBJ2-7; D gene unclear. V was trimmed by 3 bases and J by 2 bases, leaving 5 bases between them. Looked up from germline, CDR1 is SQVTM and CDR2 is ANQGSEA. The CDR3 covers 11 residues. CDR3 sequence: CSVDTTYEQYF. The CDR3 DNA sequence: TGCAGCGTTGACACGACCTACGAGCAGTACTTC.

This clonotype was detected ten times or more. The genes are TRBV29-1 and TRBJ2-7; D is possibly TRBD2 (6 bases). V lost 5 bases, J lost 4 bases, and 24 bases lay in between. The CDR3 totals 16 residues. Germline CDR1 and CDR2: SQVTM and ANQGSEA. The CDR3, as DNA: TGCAGCGTTACTAAGGTCTCTAGCGCCCGAATGTACGAGCAGTACTTC. This sequence encodes CSVTKVSSARMYEQYF.

This clonotype was counted many times. The chain uses TRBV20-1 and TRBJ1-2, with D hard to call. V lost 4 bases and J lost 8, with 11 bases in between. Germline V gene data show CDR1 as DFQATT and CDR2 as SNEGSKA (reference sequence). The CDR3 is made up of 11 amino acids. The CDR3 nucleotides are TGCAGTGCTACTGCGTATGGGGGCTACACCTTC. It specifies CSATAYGGYTF.

Points on this clonotype: Being one base from a much bigger clone, this may be a read error. This rearrangement joins TRBV5-1 to TRBJ2-3; a possible D gene is TRBD1 (5 bases). Germline-derived CDR1 and CDR2 are SGHRS and YFSETQ. This CDR3 is built from 15 residues. The CDR3 spells CVSSLGQGVADTQYF. The CDR3, as DNA: TGCGTCAGCAGCTTGGGCCAGGGCGTTGCAGATACGCAGTATTTT.

A few counts support this clonotype. The chain links TRBV20-1 to TRBJ2-3; possibly TRBD2 for D (6 bases). CDR1 and CDR2 from the germline V gene are DFQATT and SNEGSKA (reference sequence). The CDR3 spans 14 residues. Trimming took off 3 bases at V and 2 bases at J, with 12 bases between the two ends. Here the CDR3 reads CSASEAGYTDTQYF. The CDR3 bases are TGCAGTGCTAGTGAGGCGGGGTACACAGATACGCAGTATTTT.

About this clonotype: A much larger clonotype is one base distant, so this may be a read error. This sequence joins TRBV7-6 and TRBJ1-3; D is uncertain. The V gene's germline CDR1 is SGHVS and CDR2 FNYEAQ. This CDR3 contains 14 residues. DNA of the CDR3: TGTGCCAGCAGCCGGTCGATCTCTGGAAACACCGTATATTTT. Its translation is CASSRSISGNTVYF.

The sample holds many counts of this clonotype. V usage is TRBV20-1 and J usage is TRBJ2-7; 13 bases are a match to TRBD2. Losses at the gene ends were 3 bases for V and 6 bases for J; bases not matched to a gene: 8. This CDR3 has 15 amino acids. CDR1 DFQATT and CDR2 SNEGSKA come from the germline V gene (reference sequence). The CDR3 region is CSARNPGLAGSEQYF. The CDR3 coding sequence is TGCAGTGCTAGGAACCCGGGACTAGCGGGAAGCGAGCAGTACTTC.

This clonotype was found many times. At one end the junction does not follow the germline gene, possibly because of a read error. The chain employs TRBV12-3 or TRBV12-4 and TRBJ1-2; no firm D call. This CDR3 contains 11 residues. The CDR3 nucleotides read TGTGCCAGCAGCCCTAATTATGGCTACACCTTC. It is translated as CASSPNYGYTF.